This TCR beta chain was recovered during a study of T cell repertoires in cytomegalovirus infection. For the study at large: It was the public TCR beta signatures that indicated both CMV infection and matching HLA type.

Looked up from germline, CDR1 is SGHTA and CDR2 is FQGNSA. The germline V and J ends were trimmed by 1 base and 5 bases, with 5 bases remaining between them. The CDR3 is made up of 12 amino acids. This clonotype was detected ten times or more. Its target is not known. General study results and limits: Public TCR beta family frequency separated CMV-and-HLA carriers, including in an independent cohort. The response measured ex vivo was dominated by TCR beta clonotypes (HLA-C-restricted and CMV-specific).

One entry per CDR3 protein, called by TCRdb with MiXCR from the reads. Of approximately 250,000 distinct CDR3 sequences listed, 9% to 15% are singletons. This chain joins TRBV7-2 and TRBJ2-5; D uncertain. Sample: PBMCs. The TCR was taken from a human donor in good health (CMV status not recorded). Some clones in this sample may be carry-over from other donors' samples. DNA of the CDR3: TGTGCCAGCAGCTTAGGGTTTGAGACCCAGTACTTC. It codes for CASSLGFETQYF.